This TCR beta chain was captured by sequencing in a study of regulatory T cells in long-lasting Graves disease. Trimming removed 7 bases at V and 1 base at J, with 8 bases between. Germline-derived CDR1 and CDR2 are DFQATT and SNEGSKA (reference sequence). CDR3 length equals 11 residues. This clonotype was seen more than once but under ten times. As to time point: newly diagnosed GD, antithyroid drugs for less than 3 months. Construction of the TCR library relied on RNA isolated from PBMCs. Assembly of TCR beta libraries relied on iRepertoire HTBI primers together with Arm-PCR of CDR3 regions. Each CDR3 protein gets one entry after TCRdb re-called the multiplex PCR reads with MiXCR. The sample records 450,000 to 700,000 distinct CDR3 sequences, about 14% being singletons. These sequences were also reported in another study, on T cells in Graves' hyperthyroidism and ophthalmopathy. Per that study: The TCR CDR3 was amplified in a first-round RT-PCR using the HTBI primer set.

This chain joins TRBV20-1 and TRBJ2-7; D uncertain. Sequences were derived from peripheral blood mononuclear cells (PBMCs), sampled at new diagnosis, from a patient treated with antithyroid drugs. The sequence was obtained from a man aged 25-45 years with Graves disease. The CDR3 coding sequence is TGCAGTGTTCAATGGTCCTACGAGCAGTACTTC. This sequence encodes CSVQWSYEQYF.